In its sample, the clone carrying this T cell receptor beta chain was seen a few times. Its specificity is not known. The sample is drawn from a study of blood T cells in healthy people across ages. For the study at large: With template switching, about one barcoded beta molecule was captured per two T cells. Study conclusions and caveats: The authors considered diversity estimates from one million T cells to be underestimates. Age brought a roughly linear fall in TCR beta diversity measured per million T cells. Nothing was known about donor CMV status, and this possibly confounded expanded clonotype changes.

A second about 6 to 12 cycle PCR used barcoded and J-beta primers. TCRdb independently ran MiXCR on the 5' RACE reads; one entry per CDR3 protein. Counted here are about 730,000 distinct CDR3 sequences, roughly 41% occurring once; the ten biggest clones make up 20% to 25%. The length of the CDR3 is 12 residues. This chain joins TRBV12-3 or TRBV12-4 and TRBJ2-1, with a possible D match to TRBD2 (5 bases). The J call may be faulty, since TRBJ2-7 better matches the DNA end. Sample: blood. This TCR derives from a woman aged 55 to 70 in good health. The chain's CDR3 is CASSIRDNEQYF. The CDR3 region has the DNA TGTGCCAGCAGCATACGGGATAATGAGCAGTACTTC.